This entry lists 14 T cell receptor beta chains sequenced from one sample in a study of cytomegalovirus exposure and HLA in healthy donors. In the PCR, 60 Vbeta and 13 Jbeta primers were used. TCRdb's copy holds only in-frame clones and misses some; the assay was immunoSEQ multiplex PCR. The sample has about 99,000 clones, about 77% seen once. The source material was PBMCs. The receptors come from a woman aged 18 to 35 in good health and CMV-seropositive.

The rearrangement links TRBV6-5 to TRBJ2-7; perhaps TRBD2 as D (5 bases). The CDR3 sequence is 14 residues long. The germline gives CDR1 MNHEY, CDR2 SVGAGI. Trimming stripped 4 bases from V and 2 bases from J, with 12 bases between. The CDR3: CASSSREWPYEQYF. In DNA, the CDR3 is TGTGCCAGCAGTTCGAGGGAGTGGCCCTACGAGCAGTACTTC.

CDR3 bases: TGTGCCAGTAGTACTATAGACAGGGGAGAGACCCAGTACTTC. This translates into CASSTIDRGETQYF. This chain uses TRBV19 with TRBJ2-5; 8 positions match TRBD1. The germline V gene has CDR1 LNHDA and CDR2 SQIVND (reference sequence). The CDR3 totals 14 residues. V lost 4 bases and J lost 4; bases outside the gene matches: 5.

The chain couples TRBV13 to TRBJ1-1; 7 positions match TRBD1. Germline V gene data show CDR1 as PRHDT and CDR2 as FYEKMQ (reference sequence). The CDR3 has 14 residues. The V gene end was trimmed by 3 bases and the J gene end by 5 bases; junction bases not matched to a gene: 6. CDR3: CASSLGRGWTEAFF. Here the CDR3 DNA reads TGTGCCAGCAGCTTGGGCAGGGGGTGGACTGAAGCTTTCTTT.

V and J are TRBV4-3 and TRBJ2-2, with 9 bases matching TRBD2. The germline CDR1 and CDR2 sequences are LGHNA and YSLEER. The J segment lost 5 bases and the V segment lost 3 bases, leaving 10 bases of the junction unmatched. This CDR3 spans 17 amino acids. CDR3 residues: CASSHYLAGVVTGELFF. DNA for the CDR3: TGCGCCAGCAGCCACTACTTAGCGGGAGTCGTAACCGGGGAGCTGTTTTTT.

This clone was detected once. This chain connects TRBV7-2 to TRBJ2-7; possible D gene TRBD1, 6 bases. The CDR3 has 12 residues. Germline CDR1 is SGHTA and CDR2 is FQGNSA. With 7 bases removed from V and 4 bases from J, the gap between germline ends came to 11 bases. The CDR3 is CASNLGGYEQYF. CDR3 DNA sequence: TGTGCCAGCAATCTAGGGGGATACGAGCAGTACTTC.

This chain uses TRBV7-2 with TRBJ2-6, with TRBD1 identical over 9 bases. J lost 0 bases, V lost 3 bases, and 0 bases had no gene match. The CDR3 loop spans 16 amino acids. CDR1 and CDR2 (germline): SGHTA, FQGNSA. This chain's CDR3 is CASSLTGGSGANVLTF. Here the CDR3 DNA reads TGTGCCAGCAGCTTGACAGGGGGCTCTGGGGCCAACGTCCTGACTTTC.

The gene calls are TRBV11-2 and TRBJ2-1; no clear D gene. Germline V lookup: CDR1 SGHAT, CDR2 FQNNGV. Deletions cut 5 bases from V and 8 bases from J, with 19 bases between. The CDR3 contains 15 residues. The CDR3 DNA reads as TGTGCCAGCAGCCCAGTATTGTCTAGTGTCGATGAGCAGTTCTTC. Translation: CASSPVLSSVDEQFF.

The chain links TRBV5-6 to TRBJ1-4, with 7 positions matching TRBD1. From germline, CDR1 is SGHDT and CDR2 YYEEEE. V was pared by 4 bases and J by 8 bases, with 8 bases of the junction left unmatched. The CDR3 has 14 amino acids. Here the CDR3 DNA reads TGTGCCAGCAGCCTCTGGACAGGCCTCGAAAAACTGTTTTTT. Protein sequence: CASSLWTGLEKLFF.

This rearrangement joins TRBV13 to TRBJ2-2, with D possibly being TRBD2 (5 bases). The CDR3 runs 16 residues. Trimming removed 1 base from V and 0 bases from J, with 9 bases in between. Germline V gives CDR1 PRHDT, CDR2 FYEKMQ (reference sequence). CDR3 in DNA: TGTGCCAGCAGCTTAGTGGGAGTCGCGAACACCGGGGAGCTGTTTTTT. Residues: CASSLVGVANTGELFF.

This chain connects TRBV19 to TRBJ2-7, with 8 bases that match TRBD2. This CDR3 has 13 residues. J gave up 2 bases and V 9 bases, and 6 bases lay outside the gene matches. Germline V gene sequence: CDR1 LNHDA, CDR2 SQIVND (reference sequence). The CDR3 coding sequence is TGTGCCAGGCTCGGGGGGGGAACCTACGAGCAGTACTTC. Its protein product is CARLGGGTYEQYF.

The rearrangement uses TRBV6-5 and TRBJ1-1, with a weak D call TRBD1 (6 bases). Trimming left V 6 bases short and J 4 bases short, with 9 bases between. The CDR3 has 12 amino acids. Germline loops: CDR1 MNHEY, CDR2 SVGAGI. The CDR3 nucleotides are TGTGCCAGCAGCAGGGGTAGCACTGAAGCTTTCTTT. Translation gives CASSRGSTEAFF.

The genes are TRBV5-1 and TRBJ2-3, with 8 bases identical to TRBD2. With 0 bases clipped from V and 2 bases from J, the junction kept 11 bases outside the gene matches. CDR3 length equals 18 residues. Germline CDR1 is SGHRS and CDR2 is YFSETQ. The chain's CDR3 is CASSLVSGSRGYTDTQYF. The CDR3 region has the DNA TGCGCCAGCAGCTTGGTAAGCGGGAGCCGGGGGTACACAGATACGCAGTATTTT.

V is TRBV5-6 and J is TRBJ1-2; no definite D call. This CDR3 has 15 residues. The germline CDR1 and CDR2 sequences are SGHDT and YYEEEE. Trimming removed 1 base at V and 3 bases at J, with 13 bases between. The DNA for the CDR3 is TGTGCCAGCAGCTTGAGATCGCTCCGGGACTATGGCTACACCTTC. It specifies CASSLRSLRDYGYTF.

The chain uses TRBV10-2 and TRBJ2-7; TRBD1 is a possible D gene (7 bases). Trimming left V 4 bases short and J 0 bases short, with 16 bases between. This CDR3 has 16 amino acids. Germline V gives CDR1 WSHSY, CDR2 SAAADI. The CDR3 DNA reads TGCGCCAGCAGTGCCCACACAGGGGAGGCCTCCTACGAGCAGTACTTC. Translating gives CASSAHTGEASYEQYF.